This T cell receptor beta chain was profiled in a study of blood T cell repertoires in COVID-19. Whole-study context: Sources were T cells, B-cell-depleted T cells, or PBMCs; the material itself was cDNA or gDNA.

Germline V gives CDR1 GTSNPN, CDR2 SVGIG (reference sequence). The CDR3 has 11 amino acids. Using immunoSEQ multiplex PCR, the repertoire was profiled, and TCRdb retains in-frame clones only, with some absent. The data show over 50,000 clones, around 92% seen once. Source material: peripheral blood. The gene calls are TRBV30 and TRBJ1-2, with unresolved D. This clonotype was obtained from a man in his fifties or sixties with active COVID-19. The CDR3 loop is CGVAANYGYTF. The CDR3 region has the DNA TGTGGGGTAGCTGCTAACTATGGCTACACCTTC.